This TCR beta chain was obtained from a study of blood T cell repertoires in COVID-19. In the study overall: Whether acute or convalescent, the COVID-19 samples came from the United States, Italy and Spain. The cDNA or gDNA used as material had been derived from T cells, B-cell-depleted T cells, or PBMCs.

As handled by the study authors: Estimation of nucleated cell counts relied on the amplification of reference gene primers. Sequenced by immunoSEQ multiplex PCR; TCRdb stores in-frame clones only, minus some. V and J calls and clone size follow that table, whereas D and trimming were derived from the DNA. The top ten clones hold about 1.2% of a sample with about 300,000 clones, 70% to 90% of them seen once. Germline CDR1 is MNHEY and CDR2 is SVGEGT. Unmatched junction bases numbered 3, after V lost 2 bases and J lost 8 bases. This CDR3 comprises 13 residues. Sequencing input: peripheral blood. The chain carries TRBV6-2 or TRBV6-3 and TRBJ1-2, with 9 bases that match TRBD1. This TCR derives from a man aged 65 to 85 with acute or convalescent COVID-19. CDR3 DNA: TGTGCCAGCAGTTACGACAGGGGGACCGGCTACACCTTC. As protein: CASSYDRGTGYTF.